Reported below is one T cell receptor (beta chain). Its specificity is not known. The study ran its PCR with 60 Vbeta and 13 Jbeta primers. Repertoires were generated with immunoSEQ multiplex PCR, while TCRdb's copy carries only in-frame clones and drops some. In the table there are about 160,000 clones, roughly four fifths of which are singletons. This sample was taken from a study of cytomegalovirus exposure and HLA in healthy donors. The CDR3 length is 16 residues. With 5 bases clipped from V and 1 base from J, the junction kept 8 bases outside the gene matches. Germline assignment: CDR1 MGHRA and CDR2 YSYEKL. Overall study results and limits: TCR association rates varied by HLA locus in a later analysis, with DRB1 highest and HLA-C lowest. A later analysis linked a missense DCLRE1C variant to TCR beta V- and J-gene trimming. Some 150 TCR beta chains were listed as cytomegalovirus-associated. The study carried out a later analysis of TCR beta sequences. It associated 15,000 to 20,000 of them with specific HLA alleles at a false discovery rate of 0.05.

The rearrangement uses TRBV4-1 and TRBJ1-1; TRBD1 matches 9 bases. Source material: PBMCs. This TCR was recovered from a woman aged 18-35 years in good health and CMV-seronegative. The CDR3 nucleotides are TGCGCCAGCAGCTCCAAACCGGGACAGGGGAACACTGAAGCTTTCTTT. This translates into CASSSKPGQGNTEAFF.